Given below is one T cell receptor (beta chain) in context. What antigen it recognizes has not been identified. No much larger clonotype is one base removed from it; base qualities were not supplied. Whole blood was collected in K2EDTA tubes by collaborating institutions according to the institutions' own protocols. For TCRbeta analysis, collaborators shipped samples in one of three forms: frozen whole blood, isolated PBMCs, or DNA extracted from either of those sample types. These data belong to a study of blood T cell repertoires in COVID-19 (dated by TCRdb to 2020 to 2022). Notes on the research overall: Samples covering the acute and convalescent phases of COVID-19 were provided by collaborators in the United States, Italy and Spain. Where available, HLA class I and class II types were obtained from metadata supplied by the sample provider rather than from assay-based typing. Subjects who had been exposed to COVID-19, were actively infected with it, or had recovered from it provided the deeply sampled blood TCRbeta repertoires that made up the dataset. The prospective study material was composed of cDNA or gDNA derived from T cells, B-cell-depleted T cells, or PBMCs. A freely available public database, intended as a resource for researchers studying the immune response to SARS-CoV-2, is where the repertoires were released. Samples came from the ongoing ImmuneRACE study (first 160 participants) plus 1,254 subjects from 6 global collaborators. A de-identified subject ID, COVID-19 status, age in years and sex were almost always included in the sample metadata. General conclusions and limits of the study: Clinical and demographic metadata were provided uncurated, with the amount varying by source and participant.

The immunoSEQ Assay, a bias-controlled multiplex PCR, was used to amplify TCRbeta CDR3 regions from genomic DNA. The authors processed their data as follows. The number of nucleated cells in each sample was estimated by amplification of reference gene primers within the assay. To quantify the absolute abundance of each unique TCRbeta CDR3 rearrangement, sequence reads were collapsed and filtered. For each sample, productive Simpson clonality was calculated as the square root of Simpson's diversity index across productive rearrangements. TCRdb took over this immuneACCESS table, retaining in-frame rearrangements with V and J assigned. Such tables are incomplete; in checked studies, under half of the missing clones stem from an unresolved V gene, and the remainder is unexplained. That table is the source of V, J and clone size, and D and trimming were worked out from the DNA. The sample contains about 270,000 clones, 86% of them found a single time. The ten largest clones represent just under 9% of the sample.

Deletion took 5 bases off V and 1 base off J, with a span of 15 bases between the germline ends. Its CDR3 holds 15 amino acids, cysteine through phenylalanine. The sequence is cut down to CDR3 DNA, 45 bases in frame from base 1. The CDR1 and CDR2 encoded by the germline V gene are SGHVS and FQNEAQ. The origin of this receptor is a man aged 35 to 55 with active or convalescent COVID-19. Input material: peripheral blood. Recombination joined TRBV7-8 with TRBJ2-7; TRBD2 is possibly the D segment (7 matching bases). In nucleotide form, the sequence is TGTGCCAGCAGCCCGCGGGGAGGGGGGTCCTACGAGCAGTACTTC. Its protein product is CASSPRGGGSYEQYF.